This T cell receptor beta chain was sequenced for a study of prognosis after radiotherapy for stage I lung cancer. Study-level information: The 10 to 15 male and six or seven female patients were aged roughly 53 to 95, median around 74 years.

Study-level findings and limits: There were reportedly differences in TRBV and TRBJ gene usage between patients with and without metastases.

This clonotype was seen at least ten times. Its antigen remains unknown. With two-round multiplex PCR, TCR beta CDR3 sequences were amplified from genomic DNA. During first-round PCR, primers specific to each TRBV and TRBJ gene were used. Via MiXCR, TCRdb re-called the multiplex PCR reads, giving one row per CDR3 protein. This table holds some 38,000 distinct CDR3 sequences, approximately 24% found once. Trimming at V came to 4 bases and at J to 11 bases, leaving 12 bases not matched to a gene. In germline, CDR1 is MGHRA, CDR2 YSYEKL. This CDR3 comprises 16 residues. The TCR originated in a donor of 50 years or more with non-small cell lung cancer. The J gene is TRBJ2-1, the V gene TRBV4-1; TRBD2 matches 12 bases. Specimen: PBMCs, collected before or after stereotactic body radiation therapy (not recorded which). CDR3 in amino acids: CASSPLLAGGKLKQFF. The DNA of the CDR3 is TGCGCCAGCAGCCCGCTACTAGCGGGGGGTAAACTGAAGCAGTTCTTC.